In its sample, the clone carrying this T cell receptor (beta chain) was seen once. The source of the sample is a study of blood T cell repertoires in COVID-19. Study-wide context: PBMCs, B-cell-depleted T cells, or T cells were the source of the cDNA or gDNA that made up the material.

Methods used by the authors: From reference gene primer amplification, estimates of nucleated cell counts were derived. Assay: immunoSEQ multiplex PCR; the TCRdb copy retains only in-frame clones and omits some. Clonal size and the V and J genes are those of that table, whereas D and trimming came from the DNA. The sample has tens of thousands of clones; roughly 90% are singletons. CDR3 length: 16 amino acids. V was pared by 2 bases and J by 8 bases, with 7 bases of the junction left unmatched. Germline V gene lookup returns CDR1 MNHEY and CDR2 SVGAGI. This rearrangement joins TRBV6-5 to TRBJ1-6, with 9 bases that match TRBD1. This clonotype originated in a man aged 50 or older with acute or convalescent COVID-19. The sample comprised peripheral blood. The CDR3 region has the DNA TGTGCCAGCAGTTACCGTGGGACAGGGTGGGATTCACCCCTCCACTTT. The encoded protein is CASSYRGTGWDSPLHF.